This TCR beta chain is drawn from a study of T cell responses to AZD1222 COVID-19 vaccine. Points on this clone: What it binds is not known.

Libraries were prepared by immunoSEQ multiplex PCR; TCRdb keeps only in-frame clonotypes and omits some of them. The repertoire holds over 100,000 clones, with approximately 91% as singletons. The germline V gene encodes CDR1 KGHSH and CDR2 LQKENI. This CDR3 spans 15 amino acids. Trimming shortened V by 2 bases and J by 0 bases, and 5 bases separated the two germline ends. Study conclusions and caveats: Every sample of the repertoires postdated the peak T cell response.

The receptor's source is an adult in good health. The specimen was peripheral blood, collected on day 0 of AZD1222 vaccination. V is TRBV18 and J is TRBJ2-6; D gene uncertain. The chain's CDR3 is CASSPEASGANVLTF. CDR3 sequence (DNA): TGTGCCAGCTCACCAGAGGCCTCTGGGGCCAACGTCCTGACTTTC.